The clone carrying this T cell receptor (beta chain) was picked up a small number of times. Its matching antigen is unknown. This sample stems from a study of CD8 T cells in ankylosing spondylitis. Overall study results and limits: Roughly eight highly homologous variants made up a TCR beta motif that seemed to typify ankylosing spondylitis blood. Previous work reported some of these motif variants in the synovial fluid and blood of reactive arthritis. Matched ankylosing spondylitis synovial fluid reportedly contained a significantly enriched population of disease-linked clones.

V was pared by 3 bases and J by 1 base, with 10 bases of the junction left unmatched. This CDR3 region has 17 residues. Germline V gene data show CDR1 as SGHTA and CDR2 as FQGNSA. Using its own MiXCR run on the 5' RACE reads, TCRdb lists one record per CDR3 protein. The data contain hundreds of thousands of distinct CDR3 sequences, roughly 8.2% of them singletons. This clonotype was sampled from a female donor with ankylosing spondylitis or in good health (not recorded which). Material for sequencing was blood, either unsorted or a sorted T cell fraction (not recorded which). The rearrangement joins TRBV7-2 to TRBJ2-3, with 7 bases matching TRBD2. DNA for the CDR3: TGTGCCAGCAGCTTCCGCGGTGGCGGGAGAGGCACAGATACGCAGTATTTT. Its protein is CASSFRGGGRGTDTQYF.